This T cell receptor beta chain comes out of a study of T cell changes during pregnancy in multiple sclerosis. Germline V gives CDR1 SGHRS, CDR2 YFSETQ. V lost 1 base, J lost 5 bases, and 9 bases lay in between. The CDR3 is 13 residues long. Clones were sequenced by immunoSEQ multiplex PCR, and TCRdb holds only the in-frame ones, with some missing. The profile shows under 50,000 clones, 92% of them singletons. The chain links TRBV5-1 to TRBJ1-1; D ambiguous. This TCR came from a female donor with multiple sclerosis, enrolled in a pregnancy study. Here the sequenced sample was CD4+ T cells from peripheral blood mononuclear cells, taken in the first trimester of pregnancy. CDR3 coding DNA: TGCGCCAGCAGCTTGACGGGGAAAACTGAAGCTTTCTTT. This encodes CASSLTGKTEAFF.